This entry concerns a single T cell receptor (beta chain). This sample was included in a study of blood T cell repertoires in COVID-19. Study background: T cells, B-cell-depleted T cells, or PBMCs provided the cDNA or gDNA that served as material.

This CDR3 spans 14 amino acids. Germline V gives CDR1 SGHKS, CDR2 YYEKEE (reference sequence). The V end lost 5 bases, the J end lost 0 bases, and 11 bases lay between the germline ends. Generated by immunoSEQ multiplex PCR, the TCRdb table keeps only in-frame clones and is missing some. The sample has over 45,000 clones, approximately 90% seen once. This clonotype was obtained from a woman aged 55-75 years with active or convalescent COVID-19. The chain employs TRBV5-5 and TRBJ1-1, with D possibly matching TRBD1 (6 bases). The specimen was peripheral blood. The CDR3 reads CASSHRVMNTEAFF. The CDR3 DNA sequence: TGTGCCAGCAGTCACAGGGTTATGAACACTGAAGCTTTCTTT.